This T cell receptor beta chain was identified during a study of blood T cell repertoires in COVID-19. Study overall: Collection of acute and convalescent COVID-19 samples took place in the United States, Italy and Spain. T cells, B-cell-depleted T cells, or PBMCs provided the cDNA or gDNA that served as material.

Study processing details: Cell counts per sample came from amplifying reference gene primers. Measured with immunoSEQ multiplex PCR; TCRdb has only the in-frame clones, and not every one. D and trimming were read from the DNA, whereas the V and J calls and clone size are those reported in that table. The table has 120,000 or so clones, around 82% seen once. Seattle patients were enrolled while actively infected and followed longitudinally. This clonotype originated in a man aged 30 to 39 with COVID-19, enrolled during active disease. Sequenced material: peripheral blood.

The CDR3 sequence is CASSLEQGYNSPLHF. CDR3 DNA: TGTGCCAGCAGCTTAGAACAGGGGTATAATTCACCCCTCCACTTT. The chain is built from TRBV7-9 and TRBJ1-6, with 7 nucleotides matching TRBD1. The ends lost 1 base at V and 4 bases at J; junction bases unmatched: 1. There are 15 residues in the CDR3. Germline assignment: CDR1 SEHNR and CDR2 FQNEAQ (reference sequence). Full variable domain (outside the CDR3, taken from reference TRBV7-9 and TRBJ1-6): DTGVSQNPRHKITKRGQNVTFRCDPISEHNRLYWYRQTLGQGPEFLTYFQNEAQLEKSRLLSDRFSAERPKGSFSTLEIQRTEQGDSAMYLCASSLEQGYNSPLHFGNGTRLTVT.